The T cell receptor (beta chain) described here comes from a study of glioma-infiltrating T cells after dendritic cell vaccination. Turning to the study itself: Dendritic cell vaccine was injected intradermally three times, biweekly. Study results and caveats: The cohort had few patients with full blood and tumor sets.

The length of the CDR3 is 15 residues. The J segment lost 9 bases and the V segment lost 2 bases, leaving 6 bases of the junction unmatched. The germline V gene has CDR1 LNHDA and CDR2 SQIVND (reference sequence). In regard to this clone: Its antigen remains unknown.

Amplification used 60 V beta primers and 13 J beta primers. The table came from immunoSEQ multiplex PCR; TCRdb's copy has only in-frame clones and leaves some out. The table has 50,000 to 80,000 clones, approximately 78% seen once. This chain connects TRBV19 to TRBJ1-6; 8 bases match TRBD1. The receptor was derived from a human donor with glioblastoma. Source: blood, taken before dendritic cell vaccination. The DNA for the CDR3 is TGTGCCAGTAGTATAAGGCAGGGGGCAACTTCACCCCTCCACTTT. Encoded protein: CASSIRQGATSPLHF.